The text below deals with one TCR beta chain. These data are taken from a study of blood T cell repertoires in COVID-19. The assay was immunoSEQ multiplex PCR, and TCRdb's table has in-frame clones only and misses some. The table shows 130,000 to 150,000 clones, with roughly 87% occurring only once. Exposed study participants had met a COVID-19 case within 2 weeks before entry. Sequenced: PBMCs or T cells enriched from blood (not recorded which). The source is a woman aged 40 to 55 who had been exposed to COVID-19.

The CDR3 DNA reads as TGTGCCAGCAGTGGAGGCTCTGGAAACACCATATATTTT. This gives the protein CASSGGSGNTIYF. The rearrangement uses TRBV12-3 or TRBV12-4 and TRBJ1-3; D ambiguous. V lost 5 bases and J lost 0, with 5 bases in between. The CDR3 sequence is 13 residues long.